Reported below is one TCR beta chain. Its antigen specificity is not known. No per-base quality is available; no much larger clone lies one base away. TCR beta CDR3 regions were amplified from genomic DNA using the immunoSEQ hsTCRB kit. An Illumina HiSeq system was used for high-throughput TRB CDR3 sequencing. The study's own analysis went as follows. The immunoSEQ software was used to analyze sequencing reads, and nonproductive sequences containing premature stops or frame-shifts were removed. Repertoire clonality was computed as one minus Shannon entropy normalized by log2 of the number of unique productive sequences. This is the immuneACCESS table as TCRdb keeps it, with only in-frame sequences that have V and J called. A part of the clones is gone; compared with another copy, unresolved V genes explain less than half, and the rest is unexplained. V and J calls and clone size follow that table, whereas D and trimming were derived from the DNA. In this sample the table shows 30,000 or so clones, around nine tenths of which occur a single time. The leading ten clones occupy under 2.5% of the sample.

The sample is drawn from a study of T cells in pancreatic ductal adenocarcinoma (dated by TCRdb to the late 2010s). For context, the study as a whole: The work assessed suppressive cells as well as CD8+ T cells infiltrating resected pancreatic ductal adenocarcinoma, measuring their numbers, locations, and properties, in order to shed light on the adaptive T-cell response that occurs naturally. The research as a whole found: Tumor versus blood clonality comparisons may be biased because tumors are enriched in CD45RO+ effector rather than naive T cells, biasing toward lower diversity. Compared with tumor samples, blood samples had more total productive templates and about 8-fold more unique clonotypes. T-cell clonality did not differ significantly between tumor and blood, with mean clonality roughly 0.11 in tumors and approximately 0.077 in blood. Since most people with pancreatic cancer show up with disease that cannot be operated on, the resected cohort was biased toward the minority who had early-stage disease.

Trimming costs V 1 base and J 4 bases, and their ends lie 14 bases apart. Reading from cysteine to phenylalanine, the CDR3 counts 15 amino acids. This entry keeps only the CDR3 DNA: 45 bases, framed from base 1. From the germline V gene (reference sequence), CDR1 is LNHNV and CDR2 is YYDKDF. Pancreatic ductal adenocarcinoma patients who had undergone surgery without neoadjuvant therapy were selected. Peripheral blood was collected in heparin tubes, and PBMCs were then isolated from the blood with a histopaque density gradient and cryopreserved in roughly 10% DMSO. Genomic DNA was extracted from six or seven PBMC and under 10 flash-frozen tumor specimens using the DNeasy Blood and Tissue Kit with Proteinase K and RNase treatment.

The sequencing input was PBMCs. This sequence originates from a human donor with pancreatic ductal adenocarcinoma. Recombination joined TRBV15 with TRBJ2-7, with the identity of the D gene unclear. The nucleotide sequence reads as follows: TGTGCCACCAGCAGAGGGGTTCCCCCTAGGTACGAGCAGTACTTC. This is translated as CATSRGVPPRYEQYF. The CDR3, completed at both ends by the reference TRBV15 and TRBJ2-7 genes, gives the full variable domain DAMVIQNPRYQVTQFGKPVTLSCSQTLNHNVMYWYQQKSSQAPKLLFHYYDKDFNNEADTPDNFQSRRPNTSFCFLDIRSPGLGDTAMYLCATSRGVPPRYEQYFGPGTRLTVT.